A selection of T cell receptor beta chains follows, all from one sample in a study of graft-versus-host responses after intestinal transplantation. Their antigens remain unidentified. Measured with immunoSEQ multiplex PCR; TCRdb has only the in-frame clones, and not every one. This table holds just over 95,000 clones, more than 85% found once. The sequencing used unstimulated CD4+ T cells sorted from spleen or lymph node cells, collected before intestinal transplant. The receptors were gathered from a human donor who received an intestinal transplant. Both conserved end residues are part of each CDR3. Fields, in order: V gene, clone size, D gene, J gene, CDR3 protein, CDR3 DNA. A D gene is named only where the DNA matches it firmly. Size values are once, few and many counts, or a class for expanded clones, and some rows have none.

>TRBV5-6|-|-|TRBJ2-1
CASSLLGAPGLHNEQFF
TGTGCCAGCAGCTTGTTGGGGGCACCGGGCCTACACAATGAGCAGTTCTTC
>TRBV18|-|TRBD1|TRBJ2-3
CASSPAGTGSTDTQYF
TGTGCCAGCTCACCGGCCGGGACAGGGAGCACAGATACGCAGTATTTT
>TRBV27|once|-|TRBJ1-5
CASSNRDSNQPQHF
TGTGCCAGCAGTAACAGGGATTCCAATCAGCCCCAGCATTTT
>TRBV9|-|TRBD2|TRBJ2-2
CASSADIAGEVGELFF
TGTGCCAGCAGCGCGGATATAGCGGGGGAGGTCGGGGAGCTGTTTTTT
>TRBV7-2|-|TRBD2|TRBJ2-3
CASRDFAGGTDTQYF
TGTGCCAGCAGAGACTTCGCGGGGGGGACAGATACGCAGTATTTT
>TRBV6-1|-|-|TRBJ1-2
CASSLELSYGYTF
TGTGCCAGCTCCCTGGAGCTCTCCTATGGCTACACCTTC
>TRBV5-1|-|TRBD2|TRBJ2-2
CASSLGLAVTGELFF
TGCGCCAGCAGCTTGGGACTAGCGGTTACCGGGGAGCTGTTTTTT
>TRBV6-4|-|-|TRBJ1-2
CASSSSDYGYTF
TGTGCCAGCAGTTCCAGCGACTATGGCTACACCTTC
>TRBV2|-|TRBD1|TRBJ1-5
CASSGLWDRGTHYSNQPQHF
TGTGCCAGCAGTGGATTATGGGACAGGGGGACTCATTATAGCAATCAGCCCCAGCATTTT
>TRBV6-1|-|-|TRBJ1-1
CASSEMDTYTEAFF
TGTGCCAGCAGTGAGATGGACACATACACTGAAGCTTTCTTT
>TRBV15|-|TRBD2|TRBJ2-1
CATSRDQVAGDEQFF
TGTGCCACCAGCAGAGATCAAGTAGCGGGAGATGAGCAGTTCTTC
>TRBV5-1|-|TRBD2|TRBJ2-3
CASSLGGGATDTQYF
TGCGCCAGCAGCTTGGGCGGGGGGGCCACAGATACGCAGTATTTT
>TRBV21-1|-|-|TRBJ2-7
CASSKARVSGHEQYF
TGTGCCAGCAGCAAAGCCAGGGTTAGTGGCCACGAGCAGTACTTC
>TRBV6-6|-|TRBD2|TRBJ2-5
CASSYSPFAGEETQYF
TGTGCCAGCAGTTACTCTCCCTTTGCGGGGGAAGAGACCCAGTACTTC
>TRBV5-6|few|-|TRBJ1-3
CASSLGLLGNTIYF
TGTGCCAGCAGCTTGGGGCTGCTTGGAAACACCATATATTTT
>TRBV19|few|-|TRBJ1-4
CASSKNRATNEKLFF
TGTGCCAGTAGTAAAAACAGGGCAACTAATGAAAAACTGTTTTTT
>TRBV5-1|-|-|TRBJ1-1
CASSLDRRGAEAFF
TGCGCCAGCAGCTTAGACAGGAGAGGGGCTGAAGCTTTCTTT
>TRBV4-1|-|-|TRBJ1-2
CASSQLGTPYHGYTF
TGCGCCAGCAGCCAACTTGGGACACCTTACCATGGCTACACCTTC
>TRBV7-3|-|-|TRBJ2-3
CASSLQSAGPDTQYF
TGTGCCAGCAGCTTACAAAGTGCAGGGCCAGATACGCAGTATTTT
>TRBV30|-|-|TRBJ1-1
CAWSREFNVNTEAFF
TGTGCCTGGAGTCGCGAATTTAACGTGAACACTGAAGCTTTCTTT
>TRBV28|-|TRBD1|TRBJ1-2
CASVGTGGSGGYTF
TGTGCCAGCGTCGGGACAGGAGGATCTGGGGGCTACACCTTC
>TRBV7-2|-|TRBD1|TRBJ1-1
CASSFEKGAVSEAFF
TGTGCCAGCAGCTTCGAAAAGGGGGCAGTTTCTGAAGCTTTCTTT
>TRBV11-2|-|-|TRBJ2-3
CASSLTNTDTQYF
TGTGCCAGCAGCTTGACAAACACAGATACGCAGTATTTT
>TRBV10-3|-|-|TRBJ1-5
CATQAQQGDQPQHF
TGTGCCACCCAGGCCCAACAGGGCGATCAGCCCCAGCATTTT
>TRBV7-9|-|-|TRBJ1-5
CASSLDSGQPQHF
TGTGCCAGCAGCTTAGACAGTGGTCAGCCCCAGCATTTT
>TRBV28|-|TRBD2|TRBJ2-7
CASRGGTIHSYEQYF
TGTGCCAGCAGGGGGGGGACTATCCATTCCTACGAGCAGTACTTC
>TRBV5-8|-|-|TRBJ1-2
CASSWGTPGVYGYTF
TGTGCCAGCAGCTGGGGGACACCTGGTGTGTATGGCTACACCTTC
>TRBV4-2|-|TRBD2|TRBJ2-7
CASSQYRDYRYEQYF
TGTGCCAGCAGCCAATACCGGGACTACCGCTACGAGCAGTACTTC
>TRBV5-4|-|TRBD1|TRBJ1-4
CASSLKRGTANEKLFF
TGTGCCAGCAGCTTGAAGCGAGGGACAGCGAATGAAAAACTGTTTTTT
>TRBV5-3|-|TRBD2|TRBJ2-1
CARSSTRLAGEGNEQFF
TGTGCCAGAAGCTCTACCAGACTAGCGGGGGAAGGTAATGAGCAGTTCTTC
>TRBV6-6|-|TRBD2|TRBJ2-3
CASSYRREEQYF
TGTGCCAGCAGTTACCGCCGGGAGGAGCAGTATTTT